The next 32 T cell receptor beta chains were all read from a single sample in a study of T cells in Graves' hyperthyroidism and ophthalmopathy. TCR beta CDR3 region amplification was performed from RNA transcripts. The TCR CDR3 first-round RT-PCR relied on the HTBI primer set. Each CDR3 protein gets one entry after TCRdb re-called the multiplex PCR reads with MiXCR. Of around 540,000 distinct CDR3 sequences listed, about half are singletons. The sequencing input was peripheral blood or thyroid tissue (not recorded which). The receptors were sampled from a woman younger than 35 with Graves' hyperthyroidism.

This clonotype showed up many times. This chain links TRBV7-9 with TRBJ2-5; D is possibly TRBD2 (5 bases). Trimming left V 3 bases short and J 4 bases short, with 15 bases between. The germline gives CDR1 SEHNR, CDR2 FQNEAQ (reference sequence). The CDR3 consists of 15 residues. The CDR3 bases are TGTGCCAGCAGCTTCGGCGGGTCCCAAGGAGAGACCCAGTACTTC. It yields the protein CASSFGGSQGETQYF.

The rearrangement uses TRBV24-1 and TRBJ2-2; D possibly matches TRBD1 or TRBD2 (5 bases each). This CDR3 region has 19 residues. Trimming pared 2 bases from V and 1 base from J, leaving 19 bases between. CDR1 KGHDR and CDR2 SFDVKD come from the germline V gene. CDR3 protein: CATSDWGAWGNKNTGELFF. As DNA, the CDR3 is TGTGCCACCAGTGATTGGGGTGCCTGGGGGAACAAGAACACCGGGGAGCTGTTTTTT.

The gene calls are TRBV7-9 and TRBJ2-5, with 11 bases that match TRBD2. This CDR3 spans 17 amino acids. Germline V gene sequence: CDR1 SEHNR, CDR2 FQNEAQ (reference sequence). V lost 2 bases to trimming and J lost 5 bases; unmatched junction nucleotides: 10. CDR3 sequence (DNA): TGTGCCAGCAGCTTATTCCTAGCGGGAGGTATCGAGGAGACCCAGTACTTC. Amino acids: CASSLFLAGGIEETQYF.

This clonotype was counted a few times. The chain combines TRBV5-4 with TRBJ1-2; TRBD1 matches at 9 bases. J gave up 6 bases and V 2 bases, and 5 bases lay outside the gene matches. Germline loops: CDR1 SGHNT, CDR2 YYREEE (reference sequence). The CDR3 contains 14 residues. CDR3 in amino acids: CASSFDRGVNGYTF. CDR3 nucleotide sequence: TGTGCCAGCAGCTTCGACAGGGGGGTCAATGGCTACACCTTC.

In DNA, the CDR3 is TGTGCCAGCGCCTCAGACCAGGAGAGGTCTGGGGCCAACGTCCTGACTTTC. As protein: CASASDQERSGANVLTF. The V call is TRBV2, the J call TRBJ2-6, with D unresolved. The V end lost 8 bases, the J end lost 1 base, and 18 bases lay between the germline ends. The germline V gene has CDR1 SNHLY and CDR2 FYNNEI. There are 17 residues in the CDR3.

Details on this clonotype: At one boundary the junction diverges from the germline segment, which might be a read error. The J gene is TRBJ2-2, the V gene TRBV2; D may correspond to TRBD1 or TRBD2 (6 bases each). The germline V gene encodes CDR1 SNHLY and CDR2 FYNNEI. The CDR3 runs 13 residues. The CDR3 reads CASGLSLRGELLF. The CDR3 nucleotides read TGTGCCAGCGGGCTATCTCTAAGGGGGGAGCTGCTTTTT.

The chain employs TRBV6-6 and TRBJ1-2; 7 bases are a match to TRBD1. CDR1 and CDR2 from the germline V gene are MNHNY and SVGAGI (reference sequence). The CDR3 extends over 15 amino acids. Losses at the gene ends were 2 bases for V and 2 bases for J; bases not matched to a gene: 5. The CDR3 region is CASSYGPQGNYGYTF. In nucleotides, the CDR3 is TGTGCCAGCAGTTACGGACCACAGGGGAACTATGGCTACACCTTC.

The CDR3 DNA reads TGCGGCTTGAGGGGGGACCTCGGATACGACACTGAAGCTTTCTTT. The encoded protein is CGLRGDLGYDTEAFF. The chain recombines TRBV29-1 with TRBJ1-1; maybe TRBD1 (6 bases). CDR3 length: 15 amino acids. From germline, CDR1 is SQVTM and CDR2 ANQGSEA.

This CDR3 reads CASSERGGLSGQPQHF. The CDR3, as DNA: TGTGCCAGCAGTGAAAGAGGCGGGCTTTCGGGCCAGCCCCAGCATTTT. This rearrangement joins TRBV2 to TRBJ1-5, with no clear D. The germline CDR1 and CDR2 sequences are SNHLY and FYNNEI. V lost 2 bases and J 7 bases, leaving 18 bases between the germline ends. The CDR3 spans 16 residues.

Turning to this clonotype: A much larger clone differs by one base, so this may be a read error. The V and J genes are TRBV5-1 and TRBJ1-4, with 9 bases that match TRBD1. CDR3 length equals 14 residues. Germline-derived CDR1 and CDR2 are SGHRS and YFSETQ. The CDR3 loop reads CASSFGTGNEELFF. CDR3 nucleotides: TGCGCCAGCAGCTTCGGGACAGGGAATGAAGAACTGTTTTTT. The variable domain in full, with the rest retrieved from reference TRBV5-1 and TRBJ1-4, is KAGVTQTPRYLIKTRGQQVTLSCSPISGHRSVSWYQQTPGQGLQFLFEYFSETQRNKGNFPGRFSGRQFSNSRSEMNVSTLELGDSALYLCASSFGTGNEELFFGSGTQLSVL.

The V and J genes are TRBV5-1 and TRBJ2-7; 8 nucleotides align to TRBD2. The CDR3 runs to 17 residues. V shed 0 bases, J shed 0 bases, and the junction held 8 bases outside the gene matches. Per the germline V gene, CDR1 is SGHRS and CDR2 is YFSETQ. The CDR3 sequence: CASSLGVSGVSSYEQYF. CDR3 nucleotides: TGCGCCAGCAGCTTGGGGGTTAGCGGGGTGAGCTCCTACGAGCAGTACTTC.

The rearrangement uses TRBV16 and TRBJ2-2, with 8 nucleotides matching TRBD2. The CDR3 runs 16 residues. Germline values: CDR1 KGHSY, CDR2 FQNENV. J was trimmed by 3 bases and V by 1 base; bases with no gene match: 4. The CDR3 sequence: CASSQLTSDYTGELFF. DNA for the CDR3: TGTGCCAGCAGCCAATTGACTAGCGATTACACCGGGGAGCTGTTTTTT.

Note on this clonotype: A much larger clonotype is one base distant, so this may be a read error. Likely a read error: the CDR3 ends without its conserved phenylalanine or tryptophan. The chain joins TRBV7-9 to TRBJ1-1; D call uncertain. CDR1 is SEHNR and CDR2 is FQNEAQ in the germline V gene (reference sequence). Trimming left V 1 base short and J 6 bases short, with 6 bases between. The CDR3 spans 12 residues. In nucleotides, the CDR3 is TGTGCCAGCAGCTTAGGGGTACCTGAAGCTTTCCTT. It codes for CASSLGVPEAFL.

This chain links TRBV2 with TRBJ1-4, with 10 bases aligning to TRBD1. Germline values: CDR1 SNHLY, CDR2 FYNNEI. The CDR3 runs to 13 residues. Trimming removed 9 bases from V and 6 bases from J; junction bases left unmatched: 4. Written as DNA, the CDR3 is TGTGCCAGAGTGGACAGGGGGGATGAAAAACTGTTTTTT. It specifies CARVDRGDEKLFF. The full variable domain, its missing parts supplied by reference TRBV2 and TRBJ1-4, is EPEVTQTPSHQVTQMGQEVILRCVPISNHLYFYWYRQILGQKVEFLVSFYNNEISEKSEIFDDQFSVERPDGSNFTLKIRSTKLEDSAMYFCARVDRGDEKLFFGSGTQLSVL.

Turning to this clonotype: Germline and junction disagree at one end, which may indicate a read error. The rearrangement joins TRBV25-1 to TRBJ1-2; the D is unclear. The CDR3 totals 14 residues. The V gene's germline CDR1 is MGHDK and CDR2 SYGVNS. The CDR3 is CACSARTANYGYTF. The CDR3 DNA reads as TGTGCCTGCAGTGCTCGGACGGCTAACTATGGCTACACCTTC.

This clonotype was seen repeatedly, ten times or more. V is TRBV15 and J is TRBJ1-3; no reliable D call. The ends were cut back, 0 bases at V and 8 bases at J, with 14 bases in the middle. This CDR3 spans 15 amino acids. The germline CDR1 and CDR2 sequences are LNHNV and YYDKDF (reference sequence). CDR3 protein: CATSRDLRARDTIYF. DNA for the CDR3: TGTGCCACCAGCAGAGATCTGCGGGCGCGAGACACCATATATTTT.

This clonotype was recorded at least ten times. The CDR3 DNA sequence: TGTGCCACCAGTGATTTGAGTGGTGGCGCTGAAGCTTTCTTT. Protein: CATSDLSGGAEAFF. The chain uses TRBV24-1 and TRBJ1-1; D unresolved. V shed 0 bases and J shed 6 bases, with 10 bases lying between them. CDR1 is KGHDR, CDR2 SFDVKD, per germline. This CDR3 is 14 amino acids long.

V usage is TRBV12-3 or TRBV12-4 and J usage is TRBJ2-6, with a possible D match to TRBD1 (5 bases). The CDR3 runs to 15 residues. The ends were cut back, 3 bases at V and 2 bases at J, with 8 bases in the middle. The CDR3 region has the DNA TGTGCCAGCAGTTTGCCCAGGGCTGGGGCCAACGTCCTGACTTTC. It is translated as CASSLPRAGANVLTF.

The chain carries TRBV29-1 and TRBJ1-2; D perhaps matches TRBD1 (6 bases). The CDR3 loop spans 14 amino acids. Germline lookup yields CDR1 SQVTM and CDR2 ANQGSEA. Trimming shortened V by 0 bases and J by 6 bases, and 14 bases separated the two germline ends. The CDR3 spells CSVEDRGGANGYTF. The CDR3 DNA follows: TGCAGCGTTGAAGATCGGGGGGGGGCGAATGGCTACACCTTC.

This clonotype was counted ten times or more. The chain recombines TRBV6-5 with TRBJ1-2; D unresolved. Germline assignment: CDR1 MNHEY and CDR2 SVGAGI. This CDR3 contains 12 residues. V gave up 6 bases and J gave up 6 bases, with 11 bases separating them. CDR3 protein: CASSDGRDGYTF. The CDR3 DNA reads as TGTGCCAGCAGCGATGGACGAGATGGCTACACCTTC.

To note about this clonotype: This may come from a read error, since a much larger clone is one base off. The chain links TRBV2 to TRBJ2-5, with D tentatively TRBD2 (6 bases). The V and J ends lost 7 bases and 13 bases respectively, with 25 bases between them. CDR3 length: 14 amino acids. CDR1 and CDR2 from the germline V gene are SNHLY and FYNNEI. CDR3 sequence: CASNQQSSGVPRYF. In DNA form, the CDR3 reads TGTGCCAGCAACCAGCAATCCTCGGGAGTCCCGAGGTACTTC.

The gene calls are TRBV12-3 or TRBV12-4 and TRBJ1-5; no clear D. The length of the CDR3 is 12 residues. Trimming left V 6 bases short and J 5 bases short, with 8 bases between. The CDR3 DNA reads as TGTGCCAGCAGCTACTTGGATCAGCCCCAGCATTTT. Residues: CASSYLDQPQHF.

This chain connects TRBV29-1 to TRBJ2-3, with 10 bases identical to TRBD2. The V gene's germline CDR1 is SQVTM and CDR2 ANQGSEA. With V trimmed by 7 bases and J by 1 base, 2 bases remained unmatched. The CDR3 loop spans 13 amino acids. CDR3 protein: CSAGTSGTDTQYF. The CDR3 coding sequence is TGCAGCGCTGGGACTAGCGGCACAGATACGCAGTATTTT.

The chain is built from TRBV30 and TRBJ2-7; tentative D call: TRBD2 (5 bases). The CDR3 runs to 14 residues. In germline, CDR1 is GTSNPN, CDR2 SVGIG (reference sequence). The V end lost 0 bases, the J end lost 2 bases, and 11 bases lay between the germline ends. The CDR3 sequence is CAWSVGLRAYEQYF. In nucleotides, the CDR3 is TGTGCCTGGAGTGTAGGACTCCGAGCCTACGAGCAGTACTTC.

This clonotype has just one count. V is TRBV14 and J is TRBJ1-3; D is unclear. Germline loops: CDR1 SGHDN, CDR2 FVKESK. V lost 0 bases and J 6 bases, leaving 24 bases between the germline ends. This CDR3 contains 19 residues. This CDR3 is CASSQDGRGAWRVENTIYF. In DNA form, the CDR3 reads TGTGCCAGCAGCCAAGATGGTAGAGGAGCGTGGAGGGTGGAAAACACCATATATTTT.

Comment on this clonotype: A much bigger clone sits one base away, suggesting this may be a read error. V usage is TRBV10-3 and J usage is TRBJ2-7; D is possibly TRBD1 (5 bases). The CDR3 is 13 residues long. The V gene's germline CDR1 is ENHRY and CDR2 SYGVKD. Trimming left V 6 bases short and J 3 bases short, with 12 bases between. The CDR3 DNA reads TGTGCCATCAGCATTGACAGCCACTACGAGCAGTACTTC. This gives the protein CAISIDSHYEQYF.

This chain uses TRBV2 with TRBJ1-5; D gene uncertain. Trimming stripped 7 bases from V and 9 bases from J, with 10 bases between. CDR1 is SNHLY and CDR2 is FYNNEI in the germline V gene. The CDR3 loop spans 11 amino acids. DNA for the CDR3: TGTGCCAGCACCGTACTAGCGCCCCAGCATTTT. It yields the protein CASTVLAPQHF.

This clonotype was seen only a few times. The DNA for the CDR3 is TGTGCCAGCAGCTTTCAGTTACTGGGCACTGAAGCTTTCTTT. Amino acids: CASSFQLLGTEAFF. The rearrangement joins TRBV7-2 to TRBJ1-1; D is ambiguous. The CDR3 runs 14 residues. V lost 3 bases and J 4 bases, leaving 12 bases between the germline ends. Germline V lookup: CDR1 SGHTA, CDR2 FQGNSA. Full variable domain (rest looked up from reference TRBV7-2 and TRBJ1-1): GAGVSQSPSNKVTEKGKDVELRCDPISGHTALYWYRQSLGQGLEFLIYFQGNSAPDKSGLPSDRFSAERTGGSVSTLTIQRTQQEDSAVYLCASSFQLLGTEAFFGQGTRLTVV.

This clonotype has a count of ten or more. V usage is TRBV20-1 and J usage is TRBJ1-5, with D unresolved. CDR1 is DFQATT, CDR2 SNEGSKA, per germline (reference sequence). V dropped 8 bases and J dropped 2 bases, with 16 bases sitting between them. There are 14 residues in the CDR3. The CDR3, as DNA: TGCAGTTGCCTCGCTGAATTAGGCAATCAGCCCCAGCATTTT. This gives the protein CSCLAELGNQPQHF.

The V and J genes are TRBV7-6 and TRBJ1-1; D may be TRBD1 (5 bases). The V end was cut by 6 bases, the J end by 7 bases, with 12 bases between. This CDR3 spans 12 amino acids. Germline V gene data show CDR1 as SGHVS and CDR2 as FNYEAQ. Written as DNA, the CDR3 is TGTGCCAGCAGTGAGACAGCGGATGAAGCTTTCTTT. Encoded protein: CASSETADEAFF.

This clonotype was seen many times. V gene TRBV2 combines with J gene TRBJ1-4, with 10 bases matching TRBD1. The CDR3 is 14 amino acids. Germline-derived CDR1 and CDR2 are SNHLY and FYNNEI. The trim removed 7 bases at V and 8 bases at J, leaving 7 bases unmatched. The chain's CDR3 is CASKGTGDEEKLFF. As DNA, the CDR3 is TGTGCCAGCAAGGGGACAGGGGATGAGGAAAAACTGTTTTTT.

This clonotype came up many times. The chain links TRBV7-9 to TRBJ1-2; TRBD1 matches at 10 bases. From germline, CDR1 is SEHNR and CDR2 FQNEAQ (reference sequence). V gave up 5 bases and J gave up 5 bases; unmatched junction bases: 5. The CDR3 loop spans 14 amino acids. The CDR3, as DNA: TGTGCCAGCAGCGTCCGGGACAGGGGTTATGGCTACACCTTC. Protein: CASSVRDRGYGYTF.